A single sample gave rise to the 2 T cell receptor beta chains below, sequenced in a study of Ad26.COV2.S vaccination and SARS-CoV-2 variants. Treatment noted: 19 received Ad26.COV2.S at low or high dose, single or two shots; five or six received placebo; per-sample allocation not given. Specimen acquisition occurred on day 63 following the initial vaccine or placebo injection. TCRdb's copy holds only in-frame clones and misses some; the assay was immunoSEQ multiplex PCR. The table has about 410,000 clones, about 89% seen once. The sequences come from peripheral blood, collected in a trial of Ad26.COV2.S vaccine versus placebo. These TCRs come from a person aged 18-65 years who received the Ad26.COV2.S COVID-19 vaccine or a placebo.

The J gene is TRBJ2-1, the V gene TRBV9; TRBD2 matches 11 bases. CDR3 length equals 17 residues. The ends lost 0 bases at V and 8 bases at J; junction bases unmatched: 10. Germline CDR1 SGDLS, CDR2 YYNGEE. The CDR3 here is CASSVDPLAGVKDEQFF. The CDR3 region has the DNA TGTGCCAGCAGCGTAGACCCACTAGCGGGAGTTAAGGATGAGCAGTTCTTC.

This sequence joins TRBV5-1 and TRBJ1-5; a weak D match, TRBD1 (6 bases). This CDR3 region has 13 residues. CDR1 is SGHRS and CDR2 is YFSETQ in the germline V gene. The V end lost 4 bases, the J end lost 3 bases, and 8 bases lay between the germline ends. CDR3 coding DNA: TGCGCCAGCAGCCAGGGGAACAATCAGCCCCAGCATTTT. Its protein is CASSQGNNQPQHF.